This T cell receptor beta chain emerged from a study of spatial heterogeneity in lung cancer (dated by TCRdb to the late 2010s). Broadly, across the study: Beta-chain transcripts were consistently detected in greater numbers than alpha-chain transcripts, which likely reflected higher beta-chain transcript abundance. Nonsynonymous mutation counts, determined by whole-exome sequencing of tumor tissue, were related to features of the TCR repertoire. In non-small cell lung cancer, the study made a quantitative comparison of TCR alpha and beta repertoires among multiple tumor regions, matched nontumor lung and blood. At surgery, both alpha and beta chains were TCR-sequenced in about 200 tumor regions, over 61 matched nontumor lung samples and some 56 PBMC samples. In the raw uncorrected reads, each unique combination of TCR and UMI appeared on average more than ten times.

In its sample, this clonotype was seen a few times. Its antigen remains unidentified. Qualities for individual bases were not recorded, and no much larger clone is one base off. Study-wide conclusions, independent of this receptor: Confirming at a functional level the hypothesis that regional TCRs recognize regional mutations was considered to require additional single-cell paired TCR alpha and beta sequencing.

For CDR1 and CDR2, the germline V gene lists MNHEY and SVGAGI. Cut back by 10 bases and 0 bases, the V and J ends lie 10 bases apart. From the cysteine through the phenylalanine, the CDR3 covers 13 amino acids. Only CDR3 DNA remains: 39 bases, in frame from the first base. The library was generated by 5' RACE. The reads were generated on a NextSeq 500. In the TCR library protocol, a unique molecular identifier was attached to each TCR cDNA molecule so that PCR and sequencing errors could be corrected. From the authors' description of their analysis: TCR identification, UMI-based error correction and CDR3 extraction were all carried out with Decombinator tools. Expanded TCRs were defined as those above a frequency of 2 per 1,000, corresponding to the top 1% of the tumor frequency distribution. Renyi diversity was computed with the R vegan package after each repertoire had been subsampled 100 times to 5,000 TCRs. CDR3 similarity networks were constructed using string-kernel similarity of amino acid triplets, with links drawn between CDR3s whose pairwise similarity was above 0.82. TCRdb trimmed public reads at Q25 via fastp, called clones via MiXCR and kept in-frame beta chains. Every CDR3 protein is listed once, alongside the most common genes and DNA of its rows. Clone size and V and J calls follow TCRdb, not the original study. The table for this sample lists approximately 6,300 distinct CDR3 sequences; more than 15% of them were counted only once. Approximately 16% of the sample comes from the top ten.

The sample's time point label, decoded: sample taken at primary tumor resection. Donors were around 69 patients with early-stage, untreated non-small cell lung cancer from the lung TRACERx cohort. For TCR sequencing, whole RNA was extracted from tumor and nontumor lung tissue, or from cryopreserved PBMC samples, and no cell sorting was done. Only patients for whom sufficient RNA was available from at least two tumor regions were selected for TCR sequencing. Tumor and adjacent nontumor lung specimens were reviewed by a lung pathologist before selection. The source material was normal lung tissue next to the tumor, sampled at surgery. The chain is encoded by TRBV6-5 joined to TRBJ2-1, with no D gene named confidently. The sequence was obtained from a male donor with early-stage non-small cell lung cancer. At the DNA level, the sequence is TGTGCCACCCGGAAGCGCTCCTACAATGAGCAGTTCTTC. Protein translation: CATRKRSYNEQFF.